Below, 20 T cell receptor beta chains from the same sample are listed, as sequenced in a study of cytomegalovirus exposure and HLA in healthy donors. The PCR was carried out with 60 Vbeta primers and 13 Jbeta primers. Repertoires were generated with immunoSEQ multiplex PCR, while TCRdb's copy carries only in-frame clones and drops some. The table includes under 200,000 clones, 75% to 80% detected once. What was sequenced was PBMCs. The receptors stem from a woman in her twenties or thirties in good health and CMV-seropositive.

The rearrangement uses TRBV19 and TRBJ1-4; 11 nucleotides match TRBD1. Unmatched junction bases numbered 8, after V lost 6 bases and J lost 8 bases. Per the germline V gene, CDR1 is LNHDA and CDR2 is SQIVND (reference sequence). CDR3 size: 15 residues. In DNA form, the CDR3 reads TGTGCCAGTAGACACAGCGGACAGGGGGCGGAAAAACTGTTTTTT. It specifies CASRHSGQGAEKLFF.

This clone was seen once. J is TRBJ2-1 and V is TRBV28, with TRBD1 matching 9 bases. The CDR3 consists of 15 residues. Germline assignment: CDR1 MDHEN and CDR2 SYDVKM. V trimming: 4 bases; J trimming: 6 bases; junction bases outside the gene matches: 7. CDR3 coding DNA: TGTGCCAGCAGTTCACAGGGGGCGGTTCGCAATGAGCAGTTCTTC. It codes for CASSSQGAVRNEQFF.

The rearrangement joins TRBV18 to TRBJ1-3; the match to TRBD1 covers 7 bases. V gave up 4 bases and J gave up 2 bases; unmatched junction bases: 8. The CDR3 spans 16 residues. Germline CDR1 reads KGHSH; CDR2 reads LQKENI. CDR3 nucleotide sequence: TGTGCCAGCTCACAGGGGGCGCCGGGGACTGGAAACACCATATATTTT. Translation gives CASSQGAPGTGNTIYF.

V usage is TRBV2 and J usage is TRBJ1-2, with unresolved D. The germline CDR1 and CDR2 sequences are SNHLY and FYNNEI. The V end lost 11 bases, the J end lost 4 bases, and 14 bases lay between the germline ends. The CDR3 loop spans 12 amino acids. CDR3 sequence reads: CASSREPYGYTF. The CDR3 bases are TGTGCCTCCTCGCGAGAACCCTATGGCTACACCTTC.

This chain joins TRBV5-4 and TRBJ2-3, with TRBD2 matching 15 bases. The CDR3 runs to 16 residues. After removal of 0 bases from V and 7 bases from J, the junction contained 3 bases not matched to a gene. Germline V lookup: CDR1 SGHNT, CDR2 YYREEE (reference sequence). CDR3 DNA: TGTGCCAGCAGCTTGGAGGGACTAGCGGGGGGCTATACGCAGTATTTT. Amino acids: CASSLEGLAGGYTQYF.

This clone was found once. V usage is TRBV6-1 and J usage is TRBJ1-2; possible D gene TRBD1, 5 bases. Germline lookup yields CDR1 MNHNS and CDR2 SASEGT. Trimming pared 6 bases from V and 4 bases from J, leaving 15 bases between. The CDR3 is made up of 14 amino acids. The CDR3 DNA follows: TGTGCCAGCAGACGGGGGGAAGAGGTCTATGGCTACACCTTC. Amino acids: CASRRGEEVYGYTF.

This chain uses TRBV30 with TRBJ1-4; no firm D call. The germline gives CDR1 GTSNPN, CDR2 SVGIG (reference sequence). V was cut by 2 bases and J by 8 bases, with 21 bases left in between. The CDR3 extends over 16 amino acids. CDR3 DNA: TGTGCCTGGAGTCCACCGGGTGGAGGTGTATACGAAAAACTGTTTTTT. This encodes CAWSPPGGGVYEKLFF.

The rearrangement links TRBV6-6 to TRBJ1-1, with D perhaps TRBD1 (5 bases). The CDR3 loop spans 12 amino acids. Trimming removed 8 bases from V and 3 bases from J, with 10 bases in between. Germline V gene lookup returns CDR1 MNHNY and CDR2 SVGAGI (reference sequence). CDR3 DNA sequence: TGTGCCAGCGGGAAAGGGGACACTGAAGCTTTCTTT. Its protein product is CASGKGDTEAFF.

Details on this clone: The identical CDR3 is also encoded by other nucleotide sequences in the sample. The chain employs TRBV30 and TRBJ1-1; tentatively, D is TRBD1 (5 bases). The CDR3 runs to 14 residues. Trimming pared 3 bases from V and 0 bases from J, leaving 11 bases between. Germline CDR1 reads GTSNPN; CDR2 reads SVGIG (reference sequence). CDR3 protein: CAWRTGLVNTEAFF. The CDR3 DNA is TGTGCCTGGAGAACAGGTTTGGTGAACACTGAAGCTTTCTTT.

The rearrangement joins TRBV6-1 to TRBJ1-1, with 7 bases aligning to TRBD1. V lost 4 bases and J lost 0; bases outside the gene matches: 8. Looked up from germline, CDR1 is MNHNS and CDR2 is SASEGT. There are 16 residues in the CDR3. In DNA form, the CDR3 reads TGTGCCAGCAGTGCTACTACAGGGGTAGTGAACACTGAAGCTTTCTTT. Protein sequence: CASSATTGVVNTEAFF.

V and J are TRBV19 and TRBJ1-2; 8 bases fit TRBD1. The CDR3 loop spans 15 amino acids. J was trimmed by 5 bases and V by 2 bases; bases with no gene match: 7. Germline CDR1 LNHDA, CDR2 SQIVND (reference sequence). CDR3 amino acids: CASSISRQGPYGYTF. The CDR3 DNA reads as TGTGCCAGTAGTATATCCAGACAGGGGCCATATGGCTACACCTTC.

V and J are TRBV6-5 and TRBJ2-7; TRBD1 matches 7 bases. Germline trimming cut 5 bases from V and 6 bases from J; bases unmatched to any gene: 7. Germline CDR1 MNHEY, CDR2 SVGAGI. The CDR3 is 13 amino acids. The CDR3 DNA reads TGTGCCAGCAGTGAGGGACAGTCTTCCGAGCAGTACTTC. Translating gives CASSEGQSSEQYF.

The chain uses TRBV30 and TRBJ1-4; D is ambiguous. The ends were cut back, 4 bases at V and 4 bases at J, with 10 bases in the middle. The CDR3 runs to 13 residues. The germline CDR1 and CDR2 sequences are GTSNPN and SVGIG (reference sequence). Written as DNA, the CDR3 is TGTGCCTGGACCGCAGGACTTAATGAAAAACTGTTTTTT. Translation: CAWTAGLNEKLFF.

The J gene is TRBJ1-5, the V gene TRBV30; D might be TRBD1 (5 bases). Per germline, CDR1 GTSNPN and CDR2 SVGIG (reference sequence). This CDR3 is 13 amino acids long. V dropped 2 bases and J dropped 6 bases, with 11 bases sitting between them. The chain's CDR3 is CAWSPQGAQPQHF. The CDR3, as DNA: TGTGCCTGGAGTCCCCAGGGCGCTCAGCCCCAGCATTTT.

V gene TRBV18 combines with J gene TRBJ1-1; maybe TRBD1 (5 bases). V lost 3 bases, J lost 0 bases, and 11 bases lay in between. CDR3 length: 15 residues. The germline CDR1 and CDR2 sequences are KGHSH and LQKENI. CDR3: CASSPSGRMNTEAFF. DNA of the CDR3: TGTGCCAGCTCACCTTCAGGGCGAATGAACACTGAAGCTTTCTTT. The whole variable domain, remainder taken from reference TRBV18 and TRBJ1-1, is NAGVMQNPRHLVRRRGQEARLRCSPMKGHSHVYWYRQLPEEGLKFMVYLQKENIIDESGMPKERFSAEFPKEGPSILRIQQVVRGDSAAYFCASSPSGRMNTEAFFGQGTRLTVV.

This chain connects TRBV28 to TRBJ1-6; D not resolved. The CDR3 has 19 amino acids. V shed 6 bases and J shed 10 bases, with 31 bases lying between them. Germline CDR1 is MDHEN and CDR2 is SYDVKM. The CDR3 sequence: CASSPYPGVQMAVRSPLHF. The CDR3 coding sequence is TGTGCCAGCAGCCCCTATCCCGGGGTCCAAATGGCTGTAAGGTCACCCCTCCACTTT.

The chain uses TRBV19 and TRBJ1-2; 12 bases map to TRBD1. Germline lookup yields CDR1 LNHDA and CDR2 SQIVND (reference sequence). The CDR3 is 12 amino acids. V lost 10 bases, J lost 7 bases, and 4 bases stayed unmatched. The DNA for the CDR3 is TGTGCCACCGGGACAGGGGGCCTTGGCTACACCTTC. As protein: CATGTGGLGYTF.

The chain links TRBV30 to TRBJ1-1; D call uncertain. The CDR3 is made up of 11 amino acids. Germline CDR1 reads GTSNPN; CDR2 reads SVGIG (reference sequence). Trimming removed 4 bases from V and 5 bases from J, with 8 bases in between. This chain's CDR3 is CAWTRRTEAFF. DNA for the CDR3: TGTGCCTGGACTCGGAGGACTGAAGCTTTCTTT. The complete variable domain, with remaining parts taken from reference TRBV30 and TRBJ1-1, reads SQTIHQWPATLVQPVGSPLSLECTVEGTSNPNLYWYRQAAGRGLQLLFYSVGIGQISSEVPQNLSASRPQDRQFILSSKKLLLSDSGFYLCAWTRRTEAFFGQGTRLTVV.

The genes are TRBV28 and TRBJ2-5; D not resolved. The CDR3 has 15 amino acids. Trimming stripped 2 bases from V and 0 bases from J, with 10 bases between. Germline values: CDR1 MDHEN, CDR2 SYDVKM. CDR3 nucleotide sequence: TGTGCCAGCAGTTTAGCAAACTGGTACCAAGAGACCCAGTACTTC. It codes for CASSLANWYQETQYF. Full variable domain (outside the CDR3, taken from reference TRBV28 and TRBJ2-5): DVKVTQSSRYLVKRTGEKVFLECVQDMDHENMFWYRQDPGLGLRLIYFSYDVKMKEKGDIPEGYSVSREKKERFSLILESASTNQTSMYLCASSLANWYQETQYFGPGTRLLVL.

J is TRBJ2-3 and V is TRBV27, with 9 positions matching TRBD1. The germline V gene encodes CDR1 MNHEY and CDR2 SMNVEV (reference sequence). The J segment lost 3 bases and the V segment lost 2 bases, leaving 3 bases of the junction unmatched. The CDR3 spans 15 residues. In DNA form, the CDR3 reads TGTGCCAGCAGTTTAGATGACAGGGGGACAGATACGCAGTATTTT. It is translated as CASSLDDRGTDTQYF.